The source of this T cell receptor beta chain is a study of T cells in localized non-small cell lung cancer. The data were produced by immunoSEQ multiplex PCR, yet TCRdb's version contains in-frame clones alone and is incomplete. Found here are roughly 4,700 clones, about 33% of them singletons; the top ten hold around 8.5%. Germline lookup yields CDR1 MGHDK and CDR2 SYGVNS. Trimming removed 5 bases at V and 6 bases at J, with 11 bases between. CDR3 length equals 12 residues. The sequences come from lung tumor tissue, collected before any cancer treatment. This sequence was found in a woman aged 40-69 years with stage II squamous cell lung carcinoma. J is TRBJ2-7 and V is TRBV25-1; TRBD2 is a possible D gene (7 bases). CDR3 amino acids: CASSRGGGEQYF. CDR3 sequence (DNA): TGTGCCAGCAGTCGAGGGGGGGGCGAGCAGTACTTC.